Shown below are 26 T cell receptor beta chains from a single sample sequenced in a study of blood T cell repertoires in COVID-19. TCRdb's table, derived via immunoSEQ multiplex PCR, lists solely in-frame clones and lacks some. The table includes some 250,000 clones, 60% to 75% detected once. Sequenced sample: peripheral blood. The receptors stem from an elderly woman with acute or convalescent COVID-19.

The CDR3 is CASSRGLAGAATSYEQYF. The CDR3 DNA reads TGTGCCAGCAGCCGGGGACTAGCGGGAGCCGCAACCTCCTACGAGCAGTACTTC. The rearrangement links TRBV3-1 (or the pseudogene TRBV3-2) to TRBJ2-7; TRBD2 aligns across 14 bases. This CDR3 is 18 amino acids long. Trimming cost V 4 bases and J 0 bases; bases outside gene matches: 8. Germline CDR1 LGHDT, CDR2 YNNKEL (reference sequence).

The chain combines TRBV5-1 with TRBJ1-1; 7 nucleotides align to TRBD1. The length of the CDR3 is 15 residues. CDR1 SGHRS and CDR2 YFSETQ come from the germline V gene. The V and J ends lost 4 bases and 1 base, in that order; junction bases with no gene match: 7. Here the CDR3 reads CASSPQGSSNTEAFF. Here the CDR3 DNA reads TGCGCCAGCAGCCCACAGGGGTCCTCGAACACTGAAGCTTTCTTT.

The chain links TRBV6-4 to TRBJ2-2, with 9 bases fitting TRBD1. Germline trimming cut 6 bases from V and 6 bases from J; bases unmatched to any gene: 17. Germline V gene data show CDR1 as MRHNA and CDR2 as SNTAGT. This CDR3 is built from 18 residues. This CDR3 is CASSARDSGTGKAGELFF. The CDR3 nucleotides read TGTGCCAGCAGCGCTAGAGACTCCGGGACAGGGAAGGCCGGGGAGCTGTTTTTT.

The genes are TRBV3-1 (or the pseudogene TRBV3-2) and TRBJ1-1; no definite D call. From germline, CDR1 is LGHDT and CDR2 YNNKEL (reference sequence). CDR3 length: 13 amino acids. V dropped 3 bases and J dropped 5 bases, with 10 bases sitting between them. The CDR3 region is CASSQGVWTEAFF. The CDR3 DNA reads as TGTGCCAGCAGCCAGGGAGTCTGGACTGAAGCTTTCTTT.

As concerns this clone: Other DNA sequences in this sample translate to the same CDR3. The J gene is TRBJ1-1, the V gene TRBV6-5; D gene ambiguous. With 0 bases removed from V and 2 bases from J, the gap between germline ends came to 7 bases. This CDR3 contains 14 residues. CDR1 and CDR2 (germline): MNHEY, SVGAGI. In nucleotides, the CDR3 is TGTGCCAGCAGTTACTCAGAGGGAAACACTGAAGCTTTCTTT. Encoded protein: CASSYSEGNTEAFF.

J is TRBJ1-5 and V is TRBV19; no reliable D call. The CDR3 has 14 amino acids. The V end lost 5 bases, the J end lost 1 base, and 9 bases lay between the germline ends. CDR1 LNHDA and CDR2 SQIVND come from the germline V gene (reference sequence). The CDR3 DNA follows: TGTGCCAGTAGTTCCATGCTAAGCAATCAGCCCCAGCATTTT. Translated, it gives CASSSMLSNQPQHF.

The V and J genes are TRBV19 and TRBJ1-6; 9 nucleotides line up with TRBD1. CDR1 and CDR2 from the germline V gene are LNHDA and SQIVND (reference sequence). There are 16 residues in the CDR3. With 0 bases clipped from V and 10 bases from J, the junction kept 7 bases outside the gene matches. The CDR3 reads CASSIEGTGGLSPLHF. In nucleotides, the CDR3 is TGTGCCAGTAGTATAGAGGGCACAGGGGGCCTCTCACCCCTCCACTTT.

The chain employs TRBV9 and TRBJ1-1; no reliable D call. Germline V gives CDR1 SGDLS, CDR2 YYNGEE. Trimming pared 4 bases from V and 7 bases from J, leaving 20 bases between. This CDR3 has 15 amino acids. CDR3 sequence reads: CASSPYLEGNIEAFF. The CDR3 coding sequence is TGTGCCAGCAGCCCATATCTGGAGGGTAATATTGAAGCTTTCTTT.

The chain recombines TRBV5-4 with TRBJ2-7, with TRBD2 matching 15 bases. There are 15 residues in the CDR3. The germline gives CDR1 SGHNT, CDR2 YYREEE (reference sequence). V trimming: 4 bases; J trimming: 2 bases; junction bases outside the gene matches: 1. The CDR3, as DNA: TGTGCCAGCAGCCGGACTAGCGGGAGGGCCTACGAGCAGTACTTC. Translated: CASSRTSGRAYEQYF.

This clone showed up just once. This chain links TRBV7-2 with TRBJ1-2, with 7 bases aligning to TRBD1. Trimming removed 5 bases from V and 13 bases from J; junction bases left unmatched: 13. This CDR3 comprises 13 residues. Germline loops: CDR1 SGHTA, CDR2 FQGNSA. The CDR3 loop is CASSTEQGRISTF. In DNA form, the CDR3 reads TGTGCCAGCAGCACAGAACAGGGGCGGATAAGCACCTTC.

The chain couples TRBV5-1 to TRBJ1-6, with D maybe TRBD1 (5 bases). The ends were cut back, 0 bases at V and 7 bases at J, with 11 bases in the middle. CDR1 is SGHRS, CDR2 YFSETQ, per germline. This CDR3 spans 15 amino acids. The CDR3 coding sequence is TGCGCCAGCAGCTTGGTTCAGGGTGGCAATTCACCCCTCCACTTT. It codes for CASSLVQGGNSPLHF.

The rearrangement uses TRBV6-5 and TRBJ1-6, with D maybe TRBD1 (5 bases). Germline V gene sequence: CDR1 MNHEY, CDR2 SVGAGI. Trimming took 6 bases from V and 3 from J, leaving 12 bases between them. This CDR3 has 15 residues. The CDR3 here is CASRKLTVYNSPLHF. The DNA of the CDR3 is TGTGCCAGCAGGAAACTGACAGTCTATAATTCACCCCTCCACTTT.

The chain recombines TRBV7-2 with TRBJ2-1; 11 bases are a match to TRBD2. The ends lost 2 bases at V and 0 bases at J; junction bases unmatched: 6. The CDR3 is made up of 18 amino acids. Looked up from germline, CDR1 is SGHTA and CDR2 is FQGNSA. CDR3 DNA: TGTGCCAGCAGCTTACGACTAGCGGGGTTGAGCTCCTACAATGAGCAGTTCTTC. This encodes CASSLRLAGLSSYNEQFF.

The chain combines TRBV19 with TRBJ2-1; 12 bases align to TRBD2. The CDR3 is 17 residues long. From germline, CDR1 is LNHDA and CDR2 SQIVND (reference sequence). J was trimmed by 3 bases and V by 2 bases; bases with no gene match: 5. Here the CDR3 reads CASSITLAGGNYNEQFF. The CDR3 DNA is TGTGCCAGTAGTATAACACTAGCGGGAGGTAACTACAATGAGCAGTTCTTC.

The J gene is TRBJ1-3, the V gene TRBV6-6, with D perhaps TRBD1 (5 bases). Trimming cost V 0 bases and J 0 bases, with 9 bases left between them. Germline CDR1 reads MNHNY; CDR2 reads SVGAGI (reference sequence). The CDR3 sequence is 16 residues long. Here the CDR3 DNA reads TGTGCCAGCAGTTACTCGGGGCAACCCTCTGGAAACACCATATATTTT. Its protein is CASSYSGQPSGNTIYF.

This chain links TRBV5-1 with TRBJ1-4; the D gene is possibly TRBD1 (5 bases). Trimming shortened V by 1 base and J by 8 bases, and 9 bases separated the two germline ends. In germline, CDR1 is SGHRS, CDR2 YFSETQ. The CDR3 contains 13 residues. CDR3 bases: TGCGCCAGCAGCTTGACGGGGGACGAAAAACTGTTTTTT. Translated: CASSLTGDEKLFF.

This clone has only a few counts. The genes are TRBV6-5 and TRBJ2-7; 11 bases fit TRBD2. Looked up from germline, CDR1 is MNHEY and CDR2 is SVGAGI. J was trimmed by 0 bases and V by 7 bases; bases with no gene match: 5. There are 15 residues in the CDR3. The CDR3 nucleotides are TGTGCCAGCACCCCTAGCGGGAGGAGCTCCTACGAGCAGTACTTC. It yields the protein CASTPSGRSSYEQYF.

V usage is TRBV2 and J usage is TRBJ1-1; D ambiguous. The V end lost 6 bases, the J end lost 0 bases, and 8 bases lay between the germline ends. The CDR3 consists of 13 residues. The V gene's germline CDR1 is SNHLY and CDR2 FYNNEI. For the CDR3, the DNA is TGTGCCAGCAGGGGCAGCCTGAACACTGAAGCTTTCTTT. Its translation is CASRGSLNTEAFF. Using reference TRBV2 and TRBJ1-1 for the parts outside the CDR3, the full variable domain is EPEVTQTPSHQVTQMGQEVILRCVPISNHLYFYWYRQILGQKVEFLVSFYNNEISEKSEIFDDQFSVERPDGSNFTLKIRSTKLEDSAMYFCASRGSLNTEAFFGQGTRLTVV.

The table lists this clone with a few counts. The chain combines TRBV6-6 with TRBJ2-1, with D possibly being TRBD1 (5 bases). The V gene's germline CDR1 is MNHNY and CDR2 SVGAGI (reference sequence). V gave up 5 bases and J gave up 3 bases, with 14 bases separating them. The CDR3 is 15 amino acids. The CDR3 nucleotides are TGTGCCAGCAGTCTCGACAGTTCCTACTACAATGAGCAGTTCTTC. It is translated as CASSLDSSYYNEQFF.

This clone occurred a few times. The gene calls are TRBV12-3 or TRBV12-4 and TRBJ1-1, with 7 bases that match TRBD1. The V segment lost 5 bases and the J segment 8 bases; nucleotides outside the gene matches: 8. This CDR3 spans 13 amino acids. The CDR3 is CASSPRRQGEAFF. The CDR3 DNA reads TGTGCCAGCAGTCCTCGCCGACAGGGAGAAGCTTTCTTT.

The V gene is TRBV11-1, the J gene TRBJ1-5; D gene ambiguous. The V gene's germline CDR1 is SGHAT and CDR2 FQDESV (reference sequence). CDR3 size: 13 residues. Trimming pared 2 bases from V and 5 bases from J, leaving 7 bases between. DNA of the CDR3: TGTGCCAGCAGCTTACGCGAGGATCAGCCCCAGCATTTT. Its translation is CASSLREDQPQHF.

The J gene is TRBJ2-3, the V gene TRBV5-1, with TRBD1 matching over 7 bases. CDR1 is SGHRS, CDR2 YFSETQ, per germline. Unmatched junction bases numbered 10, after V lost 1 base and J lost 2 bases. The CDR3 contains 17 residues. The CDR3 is CASSLRGQQGTTDTQYF. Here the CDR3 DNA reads TGCGCCAGCAGCTTGAGGGGGCAGCAGGGCACCACAGATACGCAGTATTTT.

The CDR3 is CASSSDGVEKLFF. CDR3 coding DNA: TGCGCCAGCAGCAGTGACGGGGTAGAAAAACTGTTTTTT. The chain combines TRBV10-1 with TRBJ1-4; D gene unclear. The CDR3 runs to 13 residues. The V and J ends lost 6 bases and 8 bases respectively, with 13 bases between them. CDR1 and CDR2 (germline): WNHNN, SYGVQD (reference sequence).

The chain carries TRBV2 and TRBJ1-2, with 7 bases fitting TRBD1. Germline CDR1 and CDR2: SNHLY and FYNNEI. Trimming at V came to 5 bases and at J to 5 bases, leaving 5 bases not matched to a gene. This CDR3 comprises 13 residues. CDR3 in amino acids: CASSYQGDYGYTF. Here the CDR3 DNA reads TGTGCCAGCAGTTATCAGGGGGATTATGGCTACACCTTC.

Written as DNA, the CDR3 is TGTGCCAGCAGCTTCGGACTAGCGGGGGGCGATACGCAGTATTTT. Encoded protein: CASSFGLAGGDTQYF. The V call is TRBV7-2, the J call TRBJ2-3; 14 positions match TRBD2. From germline, CDR1 is SGHTA and CDR2 FQGNSA. The CDR3 is 15 residues long. J was trimmed by 6 bases and V by 3 bases; bases with no gene match: 2.

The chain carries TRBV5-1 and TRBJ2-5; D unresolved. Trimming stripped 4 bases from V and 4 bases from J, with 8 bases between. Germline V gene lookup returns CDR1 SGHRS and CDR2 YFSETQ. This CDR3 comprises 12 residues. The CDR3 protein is CASSPRVETQYF. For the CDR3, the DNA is TGCGCCAGCAGCCCGCGCGTAGAGACCCAGTACTTC.